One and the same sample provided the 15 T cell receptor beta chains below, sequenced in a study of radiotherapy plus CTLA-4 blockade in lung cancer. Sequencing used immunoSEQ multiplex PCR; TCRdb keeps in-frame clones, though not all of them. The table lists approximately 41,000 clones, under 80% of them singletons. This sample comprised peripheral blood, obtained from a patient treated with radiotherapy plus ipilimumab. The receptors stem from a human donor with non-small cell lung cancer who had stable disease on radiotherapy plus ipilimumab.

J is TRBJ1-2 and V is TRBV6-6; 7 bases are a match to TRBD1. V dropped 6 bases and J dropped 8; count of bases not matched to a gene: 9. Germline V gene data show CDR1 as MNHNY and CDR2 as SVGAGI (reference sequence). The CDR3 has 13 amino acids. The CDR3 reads CASSTHRGEGYTF. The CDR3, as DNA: TGTGCCAGCAGCACTCACAGGGGTGAAGGCTACACCTTC.

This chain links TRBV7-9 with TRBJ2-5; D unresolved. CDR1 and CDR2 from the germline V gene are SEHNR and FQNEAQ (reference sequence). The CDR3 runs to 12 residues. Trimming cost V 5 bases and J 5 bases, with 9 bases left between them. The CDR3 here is CASSHSGETQYF. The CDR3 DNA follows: TGTGCCAGCAGCCACAGTGGGGAGACCCAGTACTTC.

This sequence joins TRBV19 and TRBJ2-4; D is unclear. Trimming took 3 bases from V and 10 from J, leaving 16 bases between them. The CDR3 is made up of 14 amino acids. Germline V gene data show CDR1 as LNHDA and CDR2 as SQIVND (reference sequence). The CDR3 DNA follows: TGTGCCAGTAGTATCTCCCCGCAAAGGCGGATTCAGTACTTC. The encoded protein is CASSISPQRRIQYF.

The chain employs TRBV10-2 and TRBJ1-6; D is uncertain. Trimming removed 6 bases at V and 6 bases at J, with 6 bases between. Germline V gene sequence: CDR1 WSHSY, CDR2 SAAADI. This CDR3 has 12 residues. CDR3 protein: CASRQTNSPLHF. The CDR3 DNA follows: TGCGCCAGCAGACAGACTAATTCACCCCTCCACTTT.

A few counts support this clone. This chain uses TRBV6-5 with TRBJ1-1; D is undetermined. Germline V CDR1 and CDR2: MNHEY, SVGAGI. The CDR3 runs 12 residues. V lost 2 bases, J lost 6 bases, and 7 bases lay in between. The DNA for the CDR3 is TGTGCCAGCAGTTACCCCCCCTCTGAAGCTTTCTTT. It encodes CASSYPPSEAFF.

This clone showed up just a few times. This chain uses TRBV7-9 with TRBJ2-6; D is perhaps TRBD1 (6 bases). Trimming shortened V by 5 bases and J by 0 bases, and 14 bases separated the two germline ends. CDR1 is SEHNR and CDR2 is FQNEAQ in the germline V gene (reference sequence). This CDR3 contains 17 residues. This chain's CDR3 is CASSLMRGGSGANVLTF. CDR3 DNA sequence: TGTGCCAGCAGCCTCATGAGAGGGGGCTCTGGGGCCAACGTCCTGACTTTC.

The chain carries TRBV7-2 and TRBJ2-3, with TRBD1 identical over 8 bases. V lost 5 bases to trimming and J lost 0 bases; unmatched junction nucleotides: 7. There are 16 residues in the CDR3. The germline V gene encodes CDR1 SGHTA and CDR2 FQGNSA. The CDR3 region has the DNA TGTGCCAGCAGCCGACAGGGGACCTATAGCACAGATACGCAGTATTTT. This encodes CASSRQGTYSTDTQYF.

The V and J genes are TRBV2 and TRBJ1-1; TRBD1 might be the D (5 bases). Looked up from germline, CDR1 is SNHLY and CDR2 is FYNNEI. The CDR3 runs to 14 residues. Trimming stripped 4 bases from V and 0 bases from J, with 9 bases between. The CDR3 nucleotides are TGTGCCAGCAGTGGGGGAGGGGTGAACACTGAAGCTTTCTTT. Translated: CASSGGGVNTEAFF.

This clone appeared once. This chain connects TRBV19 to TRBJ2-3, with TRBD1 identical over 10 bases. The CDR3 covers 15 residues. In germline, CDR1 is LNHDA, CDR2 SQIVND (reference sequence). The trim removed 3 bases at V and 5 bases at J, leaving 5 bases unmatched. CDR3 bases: TGTGCCAGTAGTATCGACAGGGGGCGAGGAGATACGCAGTATTTT. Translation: CASSIDRGRGDTQYF.

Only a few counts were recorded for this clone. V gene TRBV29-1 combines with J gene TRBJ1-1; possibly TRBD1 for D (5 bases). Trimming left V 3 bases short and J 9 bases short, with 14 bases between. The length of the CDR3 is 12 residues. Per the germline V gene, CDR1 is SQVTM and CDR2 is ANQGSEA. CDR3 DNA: TGCAGCGTTGATACCCCGCCAGGGCAAGCTTTCTTT. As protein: CSVDTPPGQAFF.

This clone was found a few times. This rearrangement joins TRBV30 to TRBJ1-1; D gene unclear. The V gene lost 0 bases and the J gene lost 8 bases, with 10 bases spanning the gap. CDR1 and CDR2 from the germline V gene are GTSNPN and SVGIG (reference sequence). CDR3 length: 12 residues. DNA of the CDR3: TGTGCCTGGAGTGTCCGACATTCCGAAGCTTTCTTT. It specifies CAWSVRHSEAFF.

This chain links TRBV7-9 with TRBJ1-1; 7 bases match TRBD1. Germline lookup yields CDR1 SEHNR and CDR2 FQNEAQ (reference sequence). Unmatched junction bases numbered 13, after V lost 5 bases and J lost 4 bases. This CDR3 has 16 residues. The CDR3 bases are TGTGCCAGCAGCCCGCTGGGCGACAGGGAAGTCACTGAAGCTTTCTTT. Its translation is CASSPLGDREVTEAFF.

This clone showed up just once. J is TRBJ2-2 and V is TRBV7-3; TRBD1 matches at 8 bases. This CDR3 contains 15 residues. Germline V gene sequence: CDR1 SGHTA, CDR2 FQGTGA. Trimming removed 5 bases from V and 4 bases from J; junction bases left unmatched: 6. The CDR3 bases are TGTGCCAGCAGCCCTACAGGGGGTCGCACCGGGGAGCTGTTTTTT. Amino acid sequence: CASSPTGGRTGELFF.

This CDR3 reads CASSGRGGGTGELFF. The CDR3 DNA reads TGTGCCAGCAGTGGCAGGGGCGGAGGCACCGGGGAGCTGTTTTTT. The rearrangement uses TRBV2 and TRBJ2-2; the D gene is possibly TRBD1 (6 bases). This CDR3 is 15 amino acids long. Germline V CDR1 and CDR2: SNHLY, FYNNEI. Deletions cut 4 bases from V and 4 bases from J, with 13 bases between.

As DNA, the CDR3 is TGTGCCAGCAAGAAGGGGGCGCGAAATTCACCCCTCCACTTT. Encoded protein: CASKKGARNSPLHF. The chain joins TRBV5-6 to TRBJ1-6; 7 bases fit TRBD1. The germline V gene has CDR1 SGHDT and CDR2 YYEEEE. Germline trimming cut 6 bases from V and 7 bases from J; bases unmatched to any gene: 7. The CDR3 runs to 14 residues.